Listed below are T cell receptor beta chains from one sample, sequenced in a study of shared clonotypes between healthy human individuals. Using immunoSEQ multiplex PCR, the repertoire was profiled, and TCRdb retains in-frame clones only, with some absent. The sample lists roughly 2.1 million clones, 90% to 95% occurring once. The sequencing input was naive CD8+ T cells from PBMCs. Every receptor here comes from a man between 18 and 29 years old in good health. Some clones in this sample may be carry-over from other donors' samples. The CDR3 runs from the conserved cysteine through the conserved F or W. D genes are given only for firm matches. Clone size is stated in some rows and not others, as once, few, many or a class when expanded.

V	size	D	J	DNA	CDR3
TRBV15	NA	NA	TRBJ1-4	TGTGCCACCAGCAGAGGAGGGGGTAGCGGGGAAAAACTGTTTTTT	CATSRGGGSGEKLFF
TRBV7-9	NA	NA	TRBJ2-1	TGTGCCAGCAGCTTCGCCTCTCTCATCAATGAGCAGTTCTTC	CASSFASLINEQFF
TRBV19	NA	NA	TRBJ2-7	TGTGCCAGTAGTATGACGACAGGTAACGAGCAGTACTTC	CASSMTTGNEQYF
TRBV7-2	NA	NA	TRBJ2-2	TGTGCCAGCAGCTTGACGCTGAGCGGGGAGCTGTTTTTT	CASSLTLSGELFF
TRBV27	NA	TRBD2	TRBJ2-5	TGTGCCAGCTCTTATACCGGGACTAGCGGAACCGGTGGTACCCAGTACTTC	CASSYTGTSGTGGTQYF
TRBV28	NA	TRBD1	TRBJ2-7	TGTGCCAGCAGTCTGCGGGGCGGATGGACAGGGTTCGAGCAGTACTTC	CASSLRGGWTGFEQYF
TRBV7-9	NA	NA	TRBJ2-2	TGTGCCAGCAGGGTAGCCACCGGGGAGCTGTTTTTT	CASRVATGELFF
TRBV29-1	once	TRBD1	TRBJ2-7	TGCAGCGTCCTAGGGGGGACAGGGGGCTACGAGCAGTACTTC	CSVLGGTGGYEQYF
TRBV27	once	TRBD1	TRBJ1-1	TGTGCCAGCAGACTCCGGGACAGAAGCCCTTTTGAAGCTTTCTTT	CASRLRDRSPFEAFF
TRBV7-3	once	NA	TRBJ2-1	TGTGCCAGCAGCTTAGGTGGAGTCTACAATGAGCAGTTCTTC	CASSLGGVYNEQFF
TRBV2	NA	NA	TRBJ2-1	TGTGCCAGCAGTGAAGCTGTATCGGGCTCCTACAATGAGCAGTTCTTC	CASSEAVSGSYNEQFF
TRBV27	NA	NA	TRBJ2-6	TGTGCCAGCAGCCAGGGCGGGTTCGGGGCCAACGTCCTGACTTTC	CASSQGGFGANVLTF
TRBV27	NA	TRBD1	TRBJ2-2	TGTGCCAGCAGTTACATCTACTGGACAGGAGCCACCGGGGAGCTGTTTTTT	CASSYIYWTGATGELFF
TRBV5-4	NA	TRBD1	TRBJ2-3	TGTGCCAGCAGCTTGGTTGGGACAGCCTTAACAGATACGCAGTATTTT	CASSLVGTALTDTQYF
TRBV10-3	NA	TRBD1	TRBJ2-7	TGTGCCATCAAATTAACGGACAGGGCCTACGAGCAGTACTTC	CAIKLTDRAYEQYF
TRBV6-1	NA	NA	TRBJ2-2	TGTGCCAGCAGTGAAATCGACGGGGAGCTGTTTTTT	CASSEIDGELFF
TRBV7-9	NA	TRBD1	TRBJ2-7	TGTGCCAGCAGCTTACCCGACAGGGGGAGCTCCTACGAGCAGTACTTC	CASSLPDRGSSYEQYF
TRBV5-1	NA	NA	TRBJ2-7	TGCGCCAGCAGCTTGGCCAAGACGGCAGGTATCAACGAGCAGTACTTC	CASSLAKTAGINEQYF
TRBV20-1	once	NA	TRBJ2-1	TGCAGTGCTAGGGAGGCCGAGCAGTTCTTC	CSAREAEQFF
TRBV19	NA	NA	TRBJ2-1	TGTGCCAGTAGTATAAGTGATGAGCAGTTCTTC	CASSISDEQFF
TRBV6-5	NA	NA	TRBJ1-1	TGTGCCAGCAGTCCTCAGGGATCCGGTGAAGCTTTCTTT	CASSPQGSGEAFF
TRBV28	NA	TRBD1	TRBJ1-1	TGTGCCAGCAGCTTGACAGGGTATGGCACTGAAGCTTTCTTT	CASSLTGYGTEAFF
TRBV7-6	NA	NA	TRBJ2-5	TGTGCCAGCAGCTCAGAACCTAAAGAGACCCAGTACTTC	CASSSEPKETQYF
TRBV6-1	NA	NA	TRBJ2-7	TGTGCCAGTACTGGACACCCGAGCTCCTACGAGCAGTACTTC	CASTGHPSSYEQYF
TRBV10-3	NA	NA	TRBJ2-3	TGTGCCATCAGTGAGGTGGCAGGAAGGGGAGATACGCAGTATTTT	CAISEVAGRGDTQYF
TRBV30	NA	TRBD2	TRBJ2-7	TGTGCCTGGAGTGACCCTCTCTCTAGCGGGCTTGCCTACGAGCAGTACTTC	CAWSDPLSSGLAYEQYF
TRBV4-1	once	TRBD2	TRBJ2-7	TGCGCCAGCAGCCAAGAGGCTAGCGGGAGCTACGAGCAGTACTTC	CASSQEASGSYEQYF
TRBV4-1	NA	TRBD1	TRBJ2-6	TGCGCCAGCAGCCAGCGGACGTGGGACAGGCCTTCTATTAGCTCTGGGGCCAACGTCCTGACTTTC	CASSQRTWDRPSISSGANVLTF
TRBV11-2	NA	NA	TRBJ2-7	TGTGCCAGCAGCGTATGGGACCGAACCTACGAGCAGTACTTC	CASSVWDRTYEQYF
TRBV9	NA	NA	TRBJ1-5	TGTGCCAGCAGCGTAGGTCCGGATAGCAATCAGCCCCAGCATTTT	CASSVGPDSNQPQHF
TRBV13	NA	NA	TRBJ2-7	TGTGCCAGCAACCCATGGGGGGCGTCGGTCTACGAGCAGTACTTC	CASNPWGASVYEQYF
TRBV30	NA	NA	TRBJ2-5	TGTGCCTGGAGCGGGATCCCCCCGGCCGTTTTTTTGCAGTACTTC	CAWSGIPPAVFLQYF
TRBV11-2	NA	TRBD2	TRBJ2-7	TGTGCCAGCAGCTCCAGCCCCGGGAGGAGGTACGAGCAGTACTTC	CASSSSPGRRYEQYF
TRBV11-2	few	TRBD1	TRBJ1-1	TGTGCCAGCCCCCGGCCAGGGGGGGACACTGAAGCTTTCTTT	CASPRPGGDTEAFF
TRBV6-1	NA	NA	TRBJ2-3	TGTGCCAGCAGACCCGCACGACAATCATATACGCAGTATTTT	CASRPARQSYTQYF
TRBV11-2	NA	NA	TRBJ1-3	TGTGCCAGCAGCCCGAACGGGGTGTTCCCCTCTGGAAACACCATATATTTT	CASSPNGVFPSGNTIYF
TRBV10-1	NA	NA	TRBJ2-1	TGCGCCAGCAGTCGACGCCCCGATGAGCAGTTCTTC	CASSRRPDEQFF
TRBV5-6	NA	NA	TRBJ2-7	TGTGCCAGCAGCTTGACTTCCCGCGAGCAGTACTTC	CASSLTSREQYF
TRBV7-6	NA	NA	TRBJ1-1	TGTGCCACCGCACCATATACAGCGAACACTGAAGCTTTCTTT	CATAPYTANTEAFF
TRBV27	NA	TRBD1	TRBJ2-7	TGTGCCAGCGGGGACAGGGTGATCCCCTACGAGCAGTACTTC	CASGDRVIPYEQYF
TRBV7-8	once	NA	TRBJ2-7	TGTGCCAGCAGCCGGCGGGGCGAGCAGTACTTC	CASSRRGEQYF
TRBV5-5	NA	TRBD2	TRBJ2-1	TGTGCCAGCAGCTTGATCAGCGGGGGTCCTTACAATGAGCAGTTCTTC	CASSLISGGPYNEQFF
TRBV9	once	NA	TRBJ1-4	TGTGCCAGCAGCGTAGGGGGTGCGGATGAAAAACTGTTTTTT	CASSVGGADEKLFF
TRBV7-9	NA	NA	TRBJ1-2	TGTGCCAGCAGCGGTGCAGGGCCGGACGGCTACACCTTC	CASSGAGPDGYTF
TRBV20-1	NA	NA	TRBJ1-2	TGCAGTGCTAGAGGGCCGGAAGGCTACACCTTC	CSARGPEGYTF
TRBV5-1	NA	TRBD1	TRBJ1-2	TGCGCCAGCAGCTTGGAGGGGGCGGATTCCTATGGCTACACCTTC	CASSLEGADSYGYTF
TRBV19	NA	NA	TRBJ2-1	TGTGCCAGTAGTATGGAGTGGCCACGGCAGTTCTTC	CASSMEWPRQFF
TRBV6-5	NA	NA	TRBJ1-1	TGTGCCAGCAGTTACGAACAGGTGAACACTGAAGCTTTCTTT	CASSYEQVNTEAFF
TRBV6-5	NA	NA	TRBJ2-1	TGTGCCAGCAGTTACTCGTCTAGCCAGAATGAGCAGTTCTTC	CASSYSSSQNEQFF
TRBV5-1	NA	TRBD2	TRBJ2-1	TGCGCCAGCAGCGTGGGGAGGGCTTTCAATGAGCAGTTCTTC	CASSVGRAFNEQFF
TRBV5-8	once	NA	TRBJ2-7	TGTGCCAGCAGCTTAGGCCGCTTCTACGAGCAGTACTTC	CASSLGRFYEQYF
TRBV14	NA	TRBD1	TRBJ2-7	TGTGCCAGCAGCCAAGGTCCAGGGGGCGCAACCCCCTCCTACGAGCAGTACTTC	CASSQGPGGATPSYEQYF
TRBV27	NA	NA	TRBJ1-2	TGTGCCAGCAGTTCTCTCGACAGATACTATGGCTACACCTTC	CASSSLDRYYGYTF
TRBV2	NA	NA	TRBJ2-3	TGTGCCAGCAACCGGGCCGGGACTCAGTTGGGGGCAGATACGCAGTATTTT	CASNRAGTQLGADTQYF
TRBV27	once	NA	TRBJ1-1	TGTGCCAGCAGTTTCCACGGGAACACTGAAGCTTTCTTT	CASSFHGNTEAFF